What follows are 20 T cell receptor beta chains derived from one specimen sequenced in a study of T cell responses to AZD1222 COVID-19 vaccine. Clones were read by immunoSEQ multiplex PCR, and TCRdb kept only the in-frame ones, dropping some. Among approximately 100,000 clones listed, over 75% were seen once. Sequencing used peripheral blood, obtained on day 0 of AZD1222 vaccination. These receptors all stem from an adult in good health.

CDR3 sequence (DNA): TGTGCCAGCAAACCGGGACAGGGGTCATCCTACGAGCAGTACTTC. This codes for CASKPGQGSSYEQYF. The rearrangement uses TRBV2 and TRBJ2-7, with 10 bases fitting TRBD1. CDR3 length equals 15 residues. Trimming cost V 7 bases and J 1 base; bases outside gene matches: 7. The germline gives CDR1 SNHLY, CDR2 FYNNEI.

Comment on this clone: Other DNA sequences in this sample translate to the same CDR3. The rearrangement uses TRBV28 and TRBJ1-6; 8 bases are a match to TRBD1. Unmatched junction bases numbered 5, after V lost 6 bases and J lost 1 base. The CDR3 contains 16 residues. The V gene's germline CDR1 is MDHEN and CDR2 SYDVKM. The CDR3: CASSAGTGSYNSPLHF. CDR3 in DNA: TGTGCCAGCAGCGCCGGGACAGGATCCTATAATTCACCCCTCCACTTT. The full variable domain, with the rest looked up from reference TRBV28 and TRBJ1-6, is DVKVTQSSRYLVKRTGEKVFLECVQDMDHENMFWYRQDPGLGLRLIYFSYDVKMKEKGDIPEGYSVSREKKERFSLILESASTNQTSMYLCASSAGTGSYNSPLHFGNGTRLTVT.

The chain links TRBV7-8 to TRBJ2-7; TRBD1 aligns across 8 bases. Looked up from germline, CDR1 is SGHVS and CDR2 is FQNEAQ. V was pared by 5 bases and J by 0 bases, with 18 bases of the junction left unmatched. The CDR3 is 19 amino acids. The CDR3 coding sequence is TGTGCCAGCAGCCCCTTTAGGGGGGCACAGGGGGTTTACTCCTACGAGCAGTACTTC. Translating gives CASSPFRGAQGVYSYEQYF.

This chain connects TRBV29-1 to TRBJ1-1; D is undetermined. V was shortened by 4 bases and J by 1 base, with 7 bases between the two germline ends. Germline CDR1 is SQVTM and CDR2 is ANQGSEA. The CDR3 is made up of 12 amino acids. The CDR3, as DNA: TGCAGCGTTGCCCGGCCGAACACTGAAGCTTTCTTT. This gives the protein CSVARPNTEAFF.

The V call is TRBV11-1, the J call TRBJ1-3; the D is unclear. The CDR3 runs to 14 residues. Germline CDR1 and CDR2: SGHAT and FQDESV (reference sequence). Trimming took off 4 bases at V and 4 bases at J, with 11 bases between the two ends. The CDR3 loop is CASSWLEAGNTIYF. The DNA for the CDR3 is TGTGCCAGCAGCTGGCTGGAGGCCGGAAACACCATATATTTT.

This chain joins TRBV28 and TRBJ1-5; 8 positions match TRBD1. The CDR3 extends over 14 amino acids. Germline lookup yields CDR1 MDHEN and CDR2 SYDVKM. Trimming took 2 bases from V and 7 from J; bases not matched to a gene: 4. CDR3 bases: TGTGCCAGCAGTTTACAGGGGGCGGGGCAGCCCCAGCATTTT. As protein: CASSLQGAGQPQHF.

The CDR3 DNA reads as TGTGCCAGCAGTTTATCGGGGGGCGAGCAGTACTTC. Amino acid sequence: CASSLSGGEQYF. The rearrangement uses TRBV28 and TRBJ2-7; 7 bases match TRBD2. Germline V lookup: CDR1 MDHEN, CDR2 SYDVKM. This CDR3 comprises 12 residues. V shed 1 base and J 6 bases; nucleotides not matched to a gene: 0.

The J gene is TRBJ1-5, the V gene TRBV2, with a tentative D call TRBD1 (5 bases). Between the trimmed V and J ends, which lost 6 bases and 2 bases, there was a span of 11 bases. CDR3 length: 14 amino acids. Per germline, CDR1 SNHLY and CDR2 FYNNEI. The CDR3 sequence is CASRTRGGNQPQHF. Written as DNA, the CDR3 is TGTGCCAGCAGGACGAGGGGTGGCAATCAGCCCCAGCATTTT.

The chain couples TRBV6-2 or TRBV6-3 to TRBJ2-1; 7 bases are shared with TRBD2. V shed 4 bases, J shed 15 bases, and the junction held 6 bases outside the gene matches. This CDR3 contains 11 residues. Germline CDR1 reads MNHEY; CDR2 reads SVGEGT. Here the CDR3 DNA reads TGTGCCAGCAGTTTTCGGACTAGTTTGTTCTTC. It encodes CASSFRTSLFF.

This clone was seen a single time. The rearrangement uses TRBV6-5 and TRBJ2-2, with D possibly being TRBD1 (6 bases). V gave up 0 bases and J gave up 6 bases, with 8 bases separating them. There are 14 residues in the CDR3. Per germline, CDR1 MNHEY and CDR2 SVGAGI. The DNA of the CDR3 is TGTGCCAGCAGTTACTCCCAGGGGTCCGGGGAGCTGTTTTTT. It codes for CASSYSQGSGELFF.

This clone is a singleton in its sample. The genes are TRBV5-6 and TRBJ1-2, with a weak D call TRBD1 (6 bases). The CDR3 is made up of 15 amino acids. CDR1 SGHDT and CDR2 YYEEEE come from the germline V gene. V lost 5 bases, J lost 2 bases, and 16 bases lay in between. CDR3 coding DNA: TGTGCCAGCAGTTATCAGGGAAGGGGGAACTATGGCTACACCTTC. This codes for CASSYQGRGNYGYTF.

This chain links TRBV5-4 with TRBJ2-2; tentative D call: TRBD1 (5 bases). Trimming stripped 3 bases from V and 6 bases from J, with 12 bases between. Germline loops: CDR1 SGHNT, CDR2 YYREEE (reference sequence). CDR3 length equals 14 residues. The CDR3, as DNA: TGTGCCAGCAGCTCCCAGGGAAGGGCCGGGGAGCTGTTTTTT. Protein product: CASSSQGRAGELFF.

V usage is TRBV19 and J usage is TRBJ1-6; D is perhaps TRBD1 (5 bases). CDR1 LNHDA and CDR2 SQIVND come from the germline V gene (reference sequence). CDR3 length: 17 residues. The germline V and J ends were trimmed by 2 bases and 8 bases, with 19 bases remaining between them. The CDR3 protein is CASSITGTPEGYSPLHF. DNA of the CDR3: TGTGCCAGTAGTATAACCGGGACTCCCGAAGGCTATTCACCCCTCCACTTT.

The CDR3 here is CASSTTGLNTGELFF. The CDR3 DNA follows: TGTGCCAGCAGTACGACAGGGCTGAACACCGGGGAGCTGTTTTTT. The chain links TRBV6-2 or TRBV6-3 to TRBJ2-2, with 7 positions matching TRBD1. Trimming at V came to 5 bases and at J to 1 base, leaving 4 bases not matched to a gene. Germline assignment: CDR1 MNHEY and CDR2 SVGEGT. The CDR3 runs 15 residues.

This sequence joins TRBV5-1 and TRBJ1-4; D perhaps matches TRBD1 (5 bases). V was shortened by 2 bases and J by 4 bases, with 9 bases between the two germline ends. The CDR3 consists of 14 residues. CDR1 SGHRS and CDR2 YFSETQ come from the germline V gene. CDR3 loop: CASSFGTGNEKLFF. The CDR3 region has the DNA TGCGCCAGCAGCTTCGGGACCGGTAATGAAAAACTGTTTTTT. The whole variable domain, filled in from reference TRBV5-1 and TRBJ1-4, reads KAGVTQTPRYLIKTRGQQVTLSCSPISGHRSVSWYQQTPGQGLQFLFEYFSETQRNKGNFPGRFSGRQFSNSRSEMNVSTLELGDSALYLCASSFGTGNEKLFFGSGTQLSVL.

V gene TRBV2 combines with J gene TRBJ2-4; 10 bases match TRBD2. The V and J ends lost 7 bases and 5 bases, in that order; junction bases with no gene match: 14. This CDR3 is 17 amino acids long. Germline V gene sequence: CDR1 SNHLY, CDR2 FYNNEI. The CDR3 reads CASKQIAGGTWENIQYF. In DNA form, the CDR3 reads TGTGCCAGCAAGCAGATAGCGGGAGGAACTTGGGAAAACATTCAGTACTTC.

The chain links TRBV19 to TRBJ1-5, with D perhaps matching TRBD1 (5 bases). Per germline, CDR1 LNHDA and CDR2 SQIVND (reference sequence). The CDR3 has 16 residues. V gave up 3 bases and J gave up 1 base, with 13 bases separating them. The CDR3 protein is CASSISGPPSNQPQHF. CDR3 DNA: TGTGCCAGTAGTATTTCGGGGCCCCCGAGCAATCAGCCCCAGCATTTT. The complete variable domain, with remaining parts taken from reference TRBV19 and TRBJ1-5, reads DGGITQSPKYLFRKEGQNVTLSCEQNLNHDAMYWYRQDPGQGLRLIYYSQIVNDFQKGDIAEGYSVSREKKESFPLTVTSAQKNPTAFYLCASSISGPPSNQPQHFGDGTRLSIL.

This clone showed up just a few times. V gene TRBV3-1 (or the pseudogene TRBV3-2) combines with J gene TRBJ1-2; D is perhaps TRBD1 (6 bases). Per the germline V gene, CDR1 is LGHDT and CDR2 is YNNKEL (reference sequence). V lost 0 bases and J 3 bases, leaving 14 bases between the germline ends. This CDR3 comprises 16 residues. CDR3 loop: CASSQEGSGAHYGYTF. CDR3 nucleotide sequence: TGTGCCAGCAGCCAAGAGGGTTCAGGGGCACACTATGGCTACACCTTC.

With regard to this clone: Other DNA sequences from this sample encode an identical CDR3 as well. The chain combines TRBV12-3 or TRBV12-4 with TRBJ1-1; D is perhaps TRBD1 (6 bases). The length of the CDR3 is 13 residues. V was cut by 4 bases and J by 1 base, with 7 bases left in between. CDR3 coding DNA: TGTGCCAGCAGTTGGACAGAGAACACTGAAGCTTTCTTT. Translating it yields CASSWTENTEAFF.

V and J are TRBV19 and TRBJ2-3; 7 positions match TRBD1. Looked up from germline, CDR1 is LNHDA and CDR2 is SQIVND (reference sequence). There are 16 residues in the CDR3. V lost 3 bases, J lost 2 bases, and 8 bases stayed unmatched. The CDR3 coding sequence is TGTGCCAGTAGTATGTCCGGCAGGGGGACCACAGATACGCAGTATTTT. Its translation is CASSMSGRGTTDTQYF.